What follows are 21 T cell receptor beta chains derived from one specimen sequenced in a study of blood T cell repertoires in COVID-19. Profiling relied on immunoSEQ multiplex PCR, and the TCRdb table lists in-frame clones only, not all of them. Seen here are approximately 50,000 clones, approximately 80% observed once, and the top ten hold around a third. Sequenced: peripheral blood. The origin of the receptors is a man aged 55 to 70 with COVID-19, enrolled during active disease.

This clone came up a few times. The rearrangement uses TRBV5-4 and TRBJ2-7; 12 bases are a match to TRBD2. J lost 10 bases, V lost 0 bases, and 5 bases had no gene match. Germline loops: CDR1 SGHNT, CDR2 YYREEE (reference sequence). The CDR3 sequence is 14 residues long. DNA of the CDR3: TGTGCCAGCAGCTTGGAACTAGCGGGGGGAAAACAGTACTTC. Translating it yields CASSLELAGGKQYF.

This clone has just a few counts. The chain uses TRBV7-9 and TRBJ1-2; D call uncertain. The CDR3 length is 13 residues. Germline assignment: CDR1 SEHNR and CDR2 FQNEAQ (reference sequence). V was trimmed by 1 base and J by 3 bases, leaving 6 bases between them. CDR3 loop: CASSLGLDYGYTF. The CDR3 DNA follows: TGTGCCAGCAGCTTAGGTCTTGACTATGGCTACACCTTC.

The chain is built from TRBV6-5 and TRBJ2-7; possibly TRBD1 for D (6 bases). The germline gives CDR1 MNHEY, CDR2 SVGAGI. Trimming took off 8 bases at V and 7 bases at J, with 9 bases between the two ends. This CDR3 has 10 amino acids. CDR3 residues: CASGTREQYF. As DNA, the CDR3 is TGTGCCAGCGGGACAAGGGAGCAGTACTTC.

The CDR3 reads CASSLRTGWSSTDTQYF. The CDR3 nucleotides are TGTGCCAGCAGCTTGCGAACGGGGTGGTCTTCGACAGATACGCAGTATTTT. The chain uses TRBV14 and TRBJ2-3; D is perhaps TRBD2 (5 bases). The germline gives CDR1 SGHDN, CDR2 FVKESK. Trimming removed 5 bases from V and 3 bases from J, with 21 bases in between. CDR3 length: 17 residues.

This chain links TRBV15 with TRBJ1-2; no clear D gene. V lost 4 bases and J 7 bases, leaving 16 bases between the germline ends. The CDR3 length is 14 residues. CDR1 LNHNV and CDR2 YYDKDF come from the germline V gene (reference sequence). CDR3 sequence (DNA): TGTGCCACCAGCACCCCGGGGAGAACGGCTGGCTACACCTTC. It yields the protein CATSTPGRTAGYTF. Supplemented by reference TRBV15 and TRBJ1-2, the full variable domain reads DAMVIQNPRYQVTQFGKPVTLSCSQTLNHNVMYWYQQKSSQAPKLLFHYYDKDFNNEADTPDNFQSRRPNTSFCFLDIRSPGLGDTAMYLCATSTPGRTAGYTFGSGTRLTVV.

In regard to this clone: The junction does not match germline at one end; this may be a read error. The DNA for the CDR3 is TGTGCCAGCAGCATAGGACAGGGTAATTCACCCCTCCACTTT. Residues: CASSIGQGNSPLHF. The chain couples TRBV13 to TRBJ1-6; 8 nucleotides agree with TRBD1. Germline V CDR1 and CDR2: PRHDT, FYEKMQ (reference sequence). This CDR3 region has 14 residues.

This chain links TRBV18 with TRBJ1-1; no firm D call. V dropped 0 bases and J dropped 3 bases, with 11 bases sitting between them. Germline assignment: CDR1 KGHSH and CDR2 LQKENI. This CDR3 region has 15 residues. The CDR3 here is CASSPPGWEDTEAFF. The CDR3 coding sequence is TGTGCCAGCTCACCACCGGGCTGGGAGGACACTGAAGCTTTCTTT.

This chain's CDR3 is CASSARLTDTQYF. In DNA form, the CDR3 reads TGTGCAAGTTCGGCCAGACTAACAGATACGCAGTATTTT. The chain combines TRBV12-2 with TRBJ2-3; TRBD2 is the table's D call and was not checked against the DNA. TRBV12-2 is a recognized pseudogene. There are 13 residues in the CDR3.

V is TRBV6-6 and J is TRBJ1-6; TRBD1 matches 7 bases. The V gene end was trimmed by 6 bases and the J gene end by 8 bases; junction bases not matched to a gene: 7. Germline-derived CDR1 and CDR2 are MNHNY and SVGAGI (reference sequence). The CDR3 extends over 14 amino acids. CDR3 in amino acids: CASRRQGWDSPLHF. Written as DNA, the CDR3 is TGTGCCAGCAGGAGACAGGGCTGGGATTCACCCCTCCACTTT.

The chain combines TRBV5-5 with TRBJ1-2; D is undetermined. The germline V and J ends were trimmed by 1 base and 8 bases, with 9 bases remaining between them. Germline loops: CDR1 SGHKS, CDR2 YYEKEE (reference sequence). The CDR3 extends over 12 amino acids. In DNA, the CDR3 is TGTGCCAGCAGCTTGAGTCGGGAAGGCTACACCTTC. As protein: CASSLSREGYTF.

V gene TRBV5-1 combines with J gene TRBJ2-2, with 9 bases lining up with TRBD1. This CDR3 contains 15 residues. Germline V gene lookup returns CDR1 SGHRS and CDR2 YFSETQ. V gave up 0 bases and J gave up 8 bases; unmatched junction bases: 5. This chain's CDR3 is CASSLAPGTGGELFF. For the CDR3, the DNA is TGCGCCAGCAGCTTGGCCCCCGGGACAGGGGGGGAGCTGTTTTTT.

This clone was recorded only once. The chain uses TRBV7-8 and TRBJ2-7, with D possibly TRBD1 on 6 matching bases. V was shortened by 2 bases and J by 0 bases, with 20 bases between the two germline ends. The CDR3 consists of 18 residues. Per the germline V gene, CDR1 is SGHVS and CDR2 is FQNEAQ. The CDR3 bases are TGTGCCAGCAGCTTACGGGCAAAGAGGGGGAATCCCTCCTACGAGCAGTACTTC. Its protein is CASSLRAKRGNPSYEQYF.

V usage is TRBV19 and J usage is TRBJ2-7; TRBD2 matches 15 bases. The CDR3 has 16 residues. J was trimmed by 6 bases and V by 3 bases; bases with no gene match: 6. The germline gives CDR1 LNHDA, CDR2 SQIVND (reference sequence). CDR3 protein: CASSMLGTSGRFEQYF. CDR3 in DNA: TGTGCCAGTAGTATGTTAGGGACTAGCGGGAGGTTCGAGCAGTACTTC. The variable domain in full, with the rest retrieved from reference TRBV19 and TRBJ2-7, is DGGITQSPKYLFRKEGQNVTLSCEQNLNHDAMYWYRQDPGQGLRLIYYSQIVNDFQKGDIAEGYSVSREKKESFPLTVTSAQKNPTAFYLCASSMLGTSGRFEQYFGPGTRLTVT.

The table lists this clone with a count of one. Other DNA sequences in the sample encode the same CDR3. V is TRBV7-3 and J is TRBJ2-2; TRBD1 might be the D (5 bases). There are 13 residues in the CDR3. V lost 2 bases and J lost 5, with 6 bases in between. Germline-derived CDR1 and CDR2 are SGHTA and FQGTGA. CDR3 residues: CASSLSGTGELFF. CDR3 in DNA: TGTGCCAGCAGCTTATCAGGGACCGGGGAGCTGTTTTTT.

V and J are TRBV9 and TRBJ2-7; D is possibly TRBD2 (5 bases). V lost 1 base and J 4 bases, leaving 15 bases between the germline ends. Germline assignment: CDR1 SGDLS and CDR2 YYNGEE. The CDR3 is made up of 15 amino acids. The CDR3 is CASSVLPSRQYEQYF. The CDR3 DNA reads TGTGCCAGCAGCGTACTCCCTAGCCGTCAGTACGAGCAGTACTTC.

J is TRBJ2-5 and V is TRBV5-6; the D gene is possibly TRBD1 (6 bases). Trimming left V 0 bases short and J 3 bases short, with 12 bases between. CDR3 length equals 15 residues. Germline lookup yields CDR1 SGHDT and CDR2 YYEEEE. This CDR3 is CASSLARQGKETQYF. In DNA, the CDR3 is TGTGCCAGCAGCTTGGCGCGCCAGGGGAAAGAGACCCAGTACTTC.

V gene TRBV6-5 combines with J gene TRBJ1-5, with 7 bases aligning to TRBD1. There are 12 residues in the CDR3. Trimming cost V 7 bases and J 6 bases; bases outside gene matches: 3. Germline V gene sequence: CDR1 MNHEY, CDR2 SVGAGI. As DNA, the CDR3 is TGTGCCAGCAAGACAGGGAGTCAGCCCCAGCATTTT. It specifies CASKTGSQPQHF.

CDR3: CASSLVVGGSLNREAFF. CDR3 coding DNA: TGTGCCAGCAGCTTAGTTGTTGGGGGCAGCTTGAATAGGGAAGCTTTCTTT. V and J are TRBV7-2 and TRBJ1-1; D is perhaps TRBD1 (6 bases). Trimming left V 1 base short and J 8 bases short, with 23 bases between. CDR1 is SGHTA, CDR2 FQGNSA, per germline. The CDR3 consists of 17 residues.

As for this clone: An end of the junction differs from the germline gene, which may be a read error. J is TRBJ2-5 and V is TRBV7-7; 8 nucleotides line up with TRBD1. This CDR3 comprises 16 residues. CDR1 is SSHAT and CDR2 is FNYEAQ in the germline V gene (reference sequence). CDR3 loop: CASSADPGGLGETQYF. In DNA, the CDR3 is TGTGCTAGCAGCGCAGACCCAGGGGGCTTAGGAGAGACCCAGTACTTC.

This chain connects TRBV5-1 to TRBJ2-5; possible D gene TRBD2, 6 bases. Germline V gene sequence: CDR1 SGHRS, CDR2 YFSETQ. V shed 0 bases and J shed 4 bases, with 13 bases lying between them. The CDR3 covers 15 residues. The CDR3 DNA sequence: TGCGCCAGCAGCTTGGGGGCGGGGTCCCCAGAGACCCAGTACTTC. Protein: CASSLGAGSPETQYF.

This clone has only a few counts. The V gene is TRBV5-1, the J gene TRBJ2-4; perhaps TRBD2 as D (6 bases). The germline gives CDR1 SGHRS, CDR2 YFSETQ. This CDR3 is built from 16 residues. The V gene lost 0 bases and the J gene lost 0 bases, with 10 bases spanning the gap. The CDR3 coding sequence is TGCGCCAGCAGCTTGGGGGGGGACCCAGCCAAAAACATTCAGTACTTC. Its translation: CASSLGGDPAKNIQYF.